This passage covers 6 T cell receptor beta chains from one sample sequenced in a study of T cell responses to AZD1222 COVID-19 vaccine. Sequencing used immunoSEQ multiplex PCR; TCRdb keeps in-frame clones, though not all of them. This table holds 90,000 to 140,000 clones, roughly 90% found once. The sample was peripheral blood, taken on day 0 of AZD1222 vaccination. The receptors shown here come from an adult in good health.

This chain uses TRBV5-1 with TRBJ1-4; TRBD1 agrees at 9 bases. Germline assignment: CDR1 SGHRS and CDR2 YFSETQ. Unmatched junction bases numbered 7, after V lost 3 bases and J lost 7 bases. The CDR3 extends over 15 amino acids. CDR3 nucleotide sequence: TGCGCCAGCAGCTCACCGGGACAGGGCGTTGAAAAACTGTTTTTT. Its translation is CASSSPGQGVEKLFF.

The chain couples TRBV4-1 to TRBJ2-3; 11 bases fit TRBD2. Trimming took 0 bases from V and 0 from J; bases not matched to a gene: 14. Germline V CDR1 and CDR2: MGHRA, YSYEKL. CDR3 length: 21 residues. The DNA for the CDR3 is TGCGCCAGCAGCCAAGAAGGATATGGGGGACTAGCGGACACTAGCACAGATACGCAGTATTTT. It codes for CASSQEGYGGLADTSTDTQYF.

CDR3 in amino acids: CASSREWQNYGYTF. CDR3 sequence (DNA): TGTGCCAGCAGCCGTGAGTGGCAGAACTATGGCTACACCTTC. V gene TRBV5-6 combines with J gene TRBJ1-2, with unresolved D. Looked up from germline, CDR1 is SGHDT and CDR2 is YYEEEE. Trimming shortened V by 4 bases and J by 2 bases, and 12 bases separated the two germline ends. The CDR3 is made up of 14 amino acids.

The V and J genes are TRBV9 and TRBJ1-1; 11 positions agree with TRBD1. The junction had 3 bases not matched to a gene; V was cut back by 4 bases and J by 1 base. The CDR3 length is 15 residues. The V gene's germline CDR1 is SGDLS and CDR2 YYNGEE. Here the CDR3 reads CASSRTGGSNTEAFF. CDR3 DNA: TGTGCCAGCAGCCGGACAGGGGGCTCGAACACTGAAGCTTTCTTT. Variable domain in full (rest from reference TRBV9 and TRBJ1-1): DSGVTQTPKHLITATGQRVTLRCSPRSGDLSVYWYQQSLDQGLQFLIQYYNGEERAKGNILERFSAQQFPDLHSELNLSSLELGDSALYFCASSRTGGSNTEAFFGQGTRLTVV.

The chain links TRBV27 to TRBJ2-1; D gene uncertain. This CDR3 is 15 amino acids long. Germline lookup yields CDR1 MNHEY and CDR2 SMNVEV (reference sequence). Deletions cut 3 bases from V and 2 bases from J, with 11 bases between. CDR3 coding DNA: TGTGCCAGCAGTTTCAACCCGCCCCCCTACAATGAGCAGTTCTTC. This encodes CASSFNPPPYNEQFF.

This chain links TRBV6-5 with TRBJ1-4; D gene unclear. V was clipped by 5 bases and J by 5 bases, with 9 bases between them. CDR1 and CDR2 from the germline V gene are MNHEY and SVGAGI. CDR3 length equals 13 residues. CDR3 nucleotides: TGTGCCAGCAGTAGAAAGGAAAATGAAAAACTGTTTTTT. Translating gives CASSRKENEKLFF.